At least ten counts were recorded for the clone carrying this T cell receptor beta chain. Its antigen remains unidentified. This record belongs to a study of T-cell memory formation after mild COVID-19. General study findings and limits: Several responding clones turned up in pre-infection memory, indicating that cross-reactive memory may have taken part.

TCRdb re-derived calls from the 5' RACE reads in MiXCR, one entry per CDR3 protein. The sample includes tens of thousands of distinct CDR3 sequences, approximately 7.6% of them seen just once. Looked up from germline, CDR1 is LGHNA and CDR2 is YNFKEQ. This CDR3 has 16 amino acids. The ends were cut back, 0 bases at V and 4 bases at J, with 15 bases in the middle. This clonotype was sampled from a man younger than 30 who had mild COVID-19 (a few samples of this study predate the infection). Cell type and time point are not known. The chain is built from TRBV4-2 and TRBJ1-2; D unclear. Sequencing was carried out using PBMCs or a T cell subset sorted from them (not recorded which). The CDR3 DNA sequence: TGTGCCAGCAGCCAAGATCCGACCTCTCCCGGCTATGGCTACACCTTC. It is translated as CASSQDPTSPGYGYTF.